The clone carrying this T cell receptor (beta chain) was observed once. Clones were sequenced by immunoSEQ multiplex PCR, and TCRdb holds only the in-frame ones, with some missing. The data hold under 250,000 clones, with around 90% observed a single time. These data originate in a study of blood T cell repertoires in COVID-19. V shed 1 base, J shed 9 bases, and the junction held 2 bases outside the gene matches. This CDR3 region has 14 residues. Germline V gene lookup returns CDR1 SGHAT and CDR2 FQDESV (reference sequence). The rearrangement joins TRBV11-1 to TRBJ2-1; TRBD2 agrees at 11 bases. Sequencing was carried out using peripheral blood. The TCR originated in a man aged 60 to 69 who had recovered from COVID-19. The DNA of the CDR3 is TGTGCCAGCAGCTTAGGACTAGCGGGACTTGAGCAGTTCTTC. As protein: CASSLGLAGLEQFF.